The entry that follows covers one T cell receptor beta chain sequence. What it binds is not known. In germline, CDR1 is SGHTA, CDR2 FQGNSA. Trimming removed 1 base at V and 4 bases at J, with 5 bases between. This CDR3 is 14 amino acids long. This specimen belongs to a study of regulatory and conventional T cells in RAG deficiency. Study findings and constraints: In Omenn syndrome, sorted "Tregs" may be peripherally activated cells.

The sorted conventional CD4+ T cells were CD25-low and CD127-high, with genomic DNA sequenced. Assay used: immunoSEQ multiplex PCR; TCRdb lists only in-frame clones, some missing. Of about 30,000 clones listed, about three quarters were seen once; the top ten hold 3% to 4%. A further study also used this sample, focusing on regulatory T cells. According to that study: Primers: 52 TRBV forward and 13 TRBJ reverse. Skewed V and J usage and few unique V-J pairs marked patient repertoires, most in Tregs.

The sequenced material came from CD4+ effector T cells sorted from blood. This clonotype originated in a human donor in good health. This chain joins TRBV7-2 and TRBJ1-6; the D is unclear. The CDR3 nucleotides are TGTGCCAGCAGCTTAGGACGGTATAATTCACCCCTCCACTTT. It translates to CASSLGRYNSPLHF.